The clone carrying this T cell receptor beta chain was seen only a few times. This sample stems from a study of blood T cell repertoires in COVID-19. In the original workflow: Amplification of reference gene primers provided the estimated nucleated cell counts. Libraries were prepared by immunoSEQ multiplex PCR; TCRdb keeps only in-frame clonotypes and omits some of them. That table is the source of V, J and clone size, and D and trimming were worked out from the DNA. Of more than 80,000 clones in the sample, over 80% are singletons; the top ten hold about 2%. Looked up from germline, CDR1 is DFQATT and CDR2 is SNEGSKA (reference sequence). V shed 4 bases and J shed 7 bases, with 10 bases lying between them. CDR3 length: 11 amino acids.

The chain couples TRBV20-1 to TRBJ1-1, with unresolved D. The sample consisted of peripheral blood. This clonotype was obtained from a woman in her 70s with acute or convalescent COVID-19. The CDR3 DNA sequence: TGCAGTGCTACAGTACAGAATGAAGCTTTCTTT. Amino acids: CSATVQNEAFF.